The 10 T cell receptor beta chains listed next were all sequenced from one sample in a study of blood T cell repertoires in COVID-19 (dated by TCRdb to the early 2020s). Library preparation was by the immunoSEQ multiplex PCR assay. TCRdb retrieved this table from immuneACCESS and kept in-frame rearrangements only. Not all clones are present; in checked studies, unresolved V genes account for under half, and no reason is known for the remainder. This sample holds 300,000 to 450,000 clones; around 91% were observed only once. The ten largest clones add up to roughly 0.99% of the sample. Sequencing was performed on PBMCs or T cells enriched from blood (not recorded which). Every receptor here comes from a man aged 18 to 29 who had recovered from COVID-19.

This rearrangement joins TRBV3-1 (or the pseudogene TRBV3-2) to TRBJ1-2; D is undetermined. Trimming pared 6 bases from V and 4 bases from J, leaving 18 bases between. The V gene's germline CDR1 is LGHDT and CDR2 YNNKEL (reference sequence). The CDR3 length is 15 residues. CDR3 DNA: TGTGCCAGCAGGGAGTGGGCCCGCGAGGGCTATGGCTACACCTTC. As protein: CASREWAREGYGYTF.

This sequence joins TRBV5-1 and TRBJ2-4, with D maybe TRBD1 (9 bases). CDR3 size: 17 residues. The V gene's germline CDR1 is SGHRS and CDR2 YFSETQ. Trimming pared 4 bases from V and 4 bases from J, leaving 21 bases between. The chain's CDR3 is CASSADRGTSGKNIQYF. CDR3 bases: TGCGCCAGCAGCGCGGACAGGGGAACTAGCGGAAAAAACATTCAGTACTTC.

This clone was seen a single time. The V gene is TRBV15, the J gene TRBJ2-2, with D uncertain. CDR1 is LNHNV, CDR2 YYDKDF, per germline (reference sequence). The ends were cut back, 8 bases at V and 0 bases at J, with 4 bases in the middle. This CDR3 has 12 residues. The CDR3 loop reads CATYTNTGELFF. DNA of the CDR3: TGTGCCACCTATACGAACACCGGGGAGCTGTTTTTT.

The gene calls are TRBV7-2 and TRBJ2-1, with D uncertain. V gave up 2 bases and J gave up 5 bases, with 4 bases separating them. The CDR3 has 12 amino acids. CDR1 is SGHTA, CDR2 FQGNSA, per germline. The chain's CDR3 is CASSLLHNEQFF. For the CDR3, the DNA is TGTGCCAGCAGCTTACTCCACAATGAGCAGTTCTTC. Full variable domain (remainder filled in from reference TRBV7-2 and TRBJ2-1): GAGVSQSPSNKVTEKGKDVELRCDPISGHTALYWYRQSLGQGLEFLIYFQGNSAPDKSGLPSDRFSAERTGGSVSTLTIQRTQQEDSAVYLCASSLLHNEQFFGPGTRLTVL.

The chain uses TRBV9 and TRBJ2-5, with a weak D call TRBD2 (7 bases). CDR1 and CDR2 (germline): SGDLS, YYNGEE. V was cut by 4 bases and J by 4 bases, with 14 bases left in between. This CDR3 is built from 14 residues. This CDR3 is CASSNQGGGETQYF. In nucleotides, the CDR3 is TGTGCCAGCAGCAATCAGGGAGGGGGAGAGACCCAGTACTTC.

The V gene is TRBV11-2, the J gene TRBJ2-1, with TRBD2 matching over 7 bases. Germline CDR1 reads SGHAT; CDR2 reads FQNNGV. CDR3 length: 14 amino acids. V dropped 5 bases and J dropped 6; count of bases not matched to a gene: 7. Here the CDR3 reads CASSPAGERNEQFF. The DNA of the CDR3 is TGTGCCAGCAGCCCGGCGGGGGAACGCAATGAGCAGTTCTTC.

This clone has more than one count but fewer than ten. The sample contains more than one DNA sequence encoding this CDR3. The chain joins TRBV10-3 to TRBJ1-5, with TRBD1 matching 10 bases. Germline V gene lookup returns CDR1 ENHRY and CDR2 SYGVKD. CDR3 length: 16 amino acids. After removal of 0 bases from V and 2 bases from J, the junction contained 1 base not matched to a gene. Here the CDR3 reads CAISESGTGGNQPQHF. The CDR3 nucleotides read TGTGCCATCAGTGAGTCGGGGACAGGGGGCAATCAGCCCCAGCATTTT.

This chain links TRBV19 with TRBJ2-2, with TRBD1 matching over 9 bases. J was trimmed by 5 bases and V by 4 bases; bases with no gene match: 8. This CDR3 is 16 amino acids long. The germline gives CDR1 LNHDA, CDR2 SQIVND (reference sequence). CDR3 bases: TGTGCCAGTAGTACCACCGGGACAGGGTATACCGGGGAGCTGTTTTTT. Protein product: CASSTTGTGYTGELFF. Together with reference TRBV19 and TRBJ2-2, the CDR3 gives the full variable domain: DGGITQSPKYLFRKEGQNVTLSCEQNLNHDAMYWYRQDPGQGLRLIYYSQIVNDFQKGDIAEGYSVSREKKESFPLTVTSAQKNPTAFYLCASSTTGTGYTGELFFGEGSRLTVL.

The chain joins TRBV19 to TRBJ1-2, with 8 bases aligning to TRBD1. This CDR3 spans 14 amino acids. Unmatched junction bases numbered 8, after V lost 5 bases and J lost 6 bases. CDR1 and CDR2 (germline): LNHDA, SQIVND (reference sequence). The CDR3 region has the DNA TGTGCCAGTAGTCGGGGGACAGGTGTTAATGGCTACACCTTC. Its translation: CASSRGTGVNGYTF.

This rearrangement joins TRBV30 to TRBJ2-1; the D gene is possibly TRBD2 (7 bases). There are 13 residues in the CDR3. Trimming cost V 4 bases and J 7 bases, with 14 bases left between them. Germline V gives CDR1 GTSNPN, CDR2 SVGIG (reference sequence). CDR3: CAWNGGGENEQFF. Here the CDR3 DNA reads TGTGCCTGGAATGGAGGGGGGGAAAATGAGCAGTTCTTC.